These 25 T cell receptor beta chains came from one sample sequenced in a study of CD8+CD57+ T cells in acquired aplastic anemia. Only patients with CD8+CD57+ cell expansion on flow cytometry were chosen for sequencing. The use of genomic DNA as template underpinned the TCR beta VDJ and CDR3 profiling. TCRdb re-called the reads with MiXCR, one entry per CDR3 protein. There are under 250,000 distinct CDR3 sequences in the sample; more than 55% occur only once, and about three fifths lies in the top ten. What was sequenced was sorted CD4+, CD8+, or CD8+CD57+ T cells (not recorded which) from PBMCs. These receptors came from a human donor with aplastic anemia.

This clonotype has only a few counts. The chain joins TRBV5-1 to TRBJ1-3; TRBD1 matches at 8 bases. This CDR3 contains 15 residues. Germline V lookup: CDR1 SGHRS, CDR2 YFSETQ. V lost 0 bases, J lost 4 bases, and 3 bases stayed unmatched. The CDR3 spells CASSLATGVGNTIYF. The CDR3 DNA reads as TGCGCCAGCAGCTTGGCGACAGGGGTCGGAAACACCATATATTTT.

This clonotype was seen ten or more times. This chain uses TRBV11-3 with TRBJ2-3; D remains ambiguous. Germline CDR1 SGHNT, CDR2 YENEEA. The ends were cut back, 4 bases at V and 4 bases at J, with 12 bases in the middle. CDR3 length equals 14 residues. CDR3: CASSSTLFPDTQYF. The CDR3 bases are TGTGCCAGCAGCTCCACACTATTTCCAGATACGCAGTATTTT.

This chain uses TRBV27 with TRBJ2-7, with D possibly TRBD1 on 5 matching bases. The V end was cut by 6 bases, the J end by 7 bases, with 13 bases between. There are 12 residues in the CDR3. Germline-derived CDR1 and CDR2 are MNHEY and SMNVEV (reference sequence). CDR3 sequence reads: CASRGVLEEQYF. CDR3 DNA: TGTGCCAGCAGAGGGGTGTTAGAGGAGCAGTACTTC.

The rearrangement uses TRBV7-9 and TRBJ1-2; no firm D call. V was pared by 3 bases and J by 8 bases, with 10 bases between. There are 12 residues in the CDR3. Germline CDR1 SEHNR, CDR2 FQNEAQ (reference sequence). CDR3 nucleotides: TGTGCCAGCAGCTTTGCAGGTGAAGGCTACACCTTC. The encoded protein is CASSFAGEGYTF.

The chain joins TRBV7-2 to TRBJ2-7; 11 nucleotides align to TRBD2. The J call may be in error: the DNA end matches TRBJ2-1 better. The CDR3 totals 17 residues. The germline V gene encodes CDR1 SGHTA and CDR2 FQGNSA. The CDR3 region is CASSSSPLAGGWDEQFF. The CDR3 DNA follows: TGTGCCAGCAGCTCGTCACCTCTAGCGGGGGGATGGGATGAGCAGTTCTTC.

This clonotype was seen repeatedly, ten times or more. The chain uses TRBV27 and TRBJ2-7, with 7 bases identical to TRBD2. The germline V gene has CDR1 MNHEY and CDR2 SMNVEV (reference sequence). CDR3 length equals 14 residues. The V gene end was trimmed by 6 bases and the J gene end by 3 bases; junction bases not matched to a gene: 8. CDR3 coding DNA: TGTGCCAGCAGCCCCGGGGGGAAGGGCTACGAGCAGTACTTC. Its translation: CASSPGGKGYEQYF.

The chain links TRBV5-1 to TRBJ2-7; the D gene is possibly TRBD2 (6 bases). The CDR3 runs to 11 residues. From germline, CDR1 is SGHRS and CDR2 YFSETQ. The V end was cut by 3 bases, the J end by 7 bases, with 8 bases between. CDR3 sequence (DNA): TGCGCCAGCAGCTCCGCGGGAGAGCAGTACTTC. Amino acid sequence: CASSSAGEQYF.

A note on this clonotype: The junction does not match germline at one end; this may be a read error. The chain joins TRBV6-5 to TRBJ2-7, with 14 bases fitting TRBD2. The germline V gene encodes CDR1 MNHEY and CDR2 SVGAGI. This CDR3 comprises 14 residues. As DNA, the CDR3 is TGTGCCAGCAGTTCCGGGACTAGCGGGGGACCGCTCATCTTC. Translating gives CASSSGTSGGPLIF.

This clonotype showed up just once. The chain has TRBV24-1 and TRBJ2-5, with TRBD2 matching 13 bases. CDR1 is KGHDR, CDR2 SFDVKD, per germline. There are 16 residues in the CDR3. The junction had 3 bases not matched to a gene; V was cut back by 2 bases and J by 4 bases. The CDR3 DNA sequence: TGTGCCACCAGTGATTCGGGACTAGCGGGGATAGAGACCCAGTACTTC. Its protein product is CATSDSGLAGIETQYF.

This clonotype was counted many times. This chain uses TRBV7-9 with TRBJ1-1; maybe TRBD1 (6 bases). The V and J ends lost 3 bases and 5 bases respectively, with 16 bases between them. The CDR3 runs 15 residues. Germline CDR1 SEHNR, CDR2 FQNEAQ (reference sequence). The CDR3 here is CASSLVYREWTEAFF. CDR3 nucleotide sequence: TGTGCCAGCAGCTTGGTGTACAGGGAGTGGACTGAAGCTTTCTTT.

This clonotype occurred many times. The V and J genes are TRBV12-3 or TRBV12-4 and TRBJ2-7; tentative D call: TRBD2 (5 bases). V lost 5 bases and J 4 bases, leaving 9 bases between the germline ends. There are 12 residues in the CDR3. In nucleotides, the CDR3 is TGTGCCAGCAGTACCTCGGGATACGAGCAGTACTTC. Translating it yields CASSTSGYEQYF.

The rearrangement uses TRBV5-1 and TRBJ1-4; perhaps TRBD1 as D (5 bases). V lost 3 bases, J lost 0 bases, and 12 bases lay in between. Germline V gene sequence: CDR1 SGHRS, CDR2 YFSETQ. The CDR3 has 16 amino acids. The DNA of the CDR3 is TGCGCCAGCAGCTCCAGGGACCCCTCAACTAATGAAAAACTGTTTTTT. It yields the protein CASSSRDPSTNEKLFF.

Of note for this clonotype: Germline and junction disagree at one end, which may indicate a read error. V usage is TRBV7-2 and J usage is TRBJ1-2; 8 nucleotides align to TRBD1. The length of the CDR3 is 15 residues. CDR1 and CDR2 from the germline V gene are SGHTA and FQGNSA. The CDR3: CACSPQTGANYGYTF. CDR3 nucleotides: TGTGCCTGCAGCCCGCAGACAGGGGCTAACTATGGCTACACCTTC.

Concerning this clonotype: One end of the junction fails to match germline, which may point to a read error. The chain joins TRBV7-2 to TRBJ2-6; D is ambiguous. Germline V CDR1 and CDR2: SGHTA, FQGNSA. The CDR3 is 15 amino acids. The CDR3 sequence is CASSLWVSGANVLTF. CDR3 in DNA: TGCGCCAGCAGCCTGTGGGTCTCTGGGGCCAACGTCCTGACTTTC.

The chain recombines TRBV15 with TRBJ1-2; D is perhaps TRBD1 (5 bases). Germline assignment: CDR1 LNHNV and CDR2 YYDKDF (reference sequence). The ends were cut back, 4 bases at V and 4 bases at J, with 16 bases in the middle. This CDR3 spans 15 amino acids. The CDR3 reads CATSNLGETSYGYTF. The CDR3 DNA follows: TGTGCCACCAGCAATTTGGGGGAAACTTCCTATGGCTACACCTTC.

This clonotype was seen repeatedly, ten times or more. V is TRBV3-1 and J is TRBJ2-3; D might be TRBD1 (5 bases). The germline CDR1 and CDR2 sequences are LGHDT and YNNKEL (reference sequence). CDR3 length equals 13 residues. The V gene lost 4 bases and the J gene lost 6 bases, with 11 bases spanning the gap. CDR3 nucleotide sequence: TGTGCCAGCAGCCTCAACCCAGGGGATACGCAGTATTTT. Translating gives CASSLNPGDTQYF.

This chain uses TRBV2 with TRBJ1-2, with a possible D match to TRBD1 (5 bases). Per germline, CDR1 SNHLY and CDR2 FYNNEI. The V end was cut by 6 bases, the J end by 0 bases, with 14 bases between. The CDR3 has 15 amino acids. CDR3 nucleotides: TGTGCCAGCAGCGGGGGAACAGCAGCTAACTATGGCTACACCTTC. Encoded protein: CASSGGTAANYGYTF.

The J gene is TRBJ2-3, the V gene TRBV7-3; 8 nucleotides align to TRBD2. V trimming: 3 bases; J trimming: 0 bases; junction bases outside the gene matches: 2. Per the germline V gene, CDR1 is SGHTA and CDR2 is FQGTGA. This CDR3 region has 15 residues. The DNA of the CDR3 is TGTGCCAGCAGCTTTAGCGGGACTAGCACAGATACGCAGTATTTT. It yields the protein CASSFSGTSTDTQYF.

This clonotype has only a few counts. V gene TRBV7-9 combines with J gene TRBJ2-5, with D tentatively TRBD1 or TRBD2 (5 bases each). Trimming cost V 2 bases and J 5 bases, with 15 bases left between them. The germline gives CDR1 SEHNR, CDR2 FQNEAQ (reference sequence). CDR3 length: 15 residues. CDR3 protein: CASSLLGVGEETQYF. The CDR3 DNA sequence: TGTGCCAGCAGCTTATTAGGGGTGGGGGAGGAGACCCAGTACTTC.

The chain joins TRBV9 to TRBJ1-6; D perhaps matches TRBD1 (5 bases). The V end lost 0 bases, the J end lost 10 bases, and 14 bases lay between the germline ends. Germline CDR1 is SGDLS and CDR2 is YYNGEE. The CDR3 has 15 residues. CDR3 region: CASSVAAGLNSPLHF. The DNA for the CDR3 is TGTGCCAGCAGCGTAGCGGCAGGGCTCAACTCACCCCTCCACTTT.

The chain uses TRBV25-1 and TRBJ2-7; maybe TRBD2 (5 bases). In germline, CDR1 is MGHDK, CDR2 SYGVNS. V dropped 3 bases and J dropped 4 bases, with 7 bases sitting between them. CDR3 length: 12 residues. This CDR3 is CASSDRRYEQYF. DNA for the CDR3: TGTGCCAGCAGTGATCGGAGGTACGAGCAGTACTTC.

This clonotype has just a few counts. The V call is TRBV24-1, the J call TRBJ2-7; 9 bases align to TRBD1. The CDR3 sequence is 14 residues long. CDR1 and CDR2 from the germline V gene are KGHDR and SFDVKD. Germline trimming cut 3 bases from V and 2 bases from J; bases unmatched to any gene: 1. Written as DNA, the CDR3 is TGTGCCACCAGTGATGGGACAGGGACCTACGAGCAGTACTTC. Residues: CATSDGTGTYEQYF.

Ten or more counts support this clonotype. V gene TRBV6-6 combines with J gene TRBJ2-2; maybe TRBD1 (6 bases). Germline CDR1 MNHNY, CDR2 SVGAGI (reference sequence). Trimming removed 2 bases from V and 7 bases from J, with 20 bases in between. This CDR3 spans 17 amino acids. The CDR3 here is CASSYAVRQGRSGELFF. The CDR3 DNA follows: TGTGCCAGCAGTTACGCCGTTCGTCAGGGGCGTAGCGGGGAGCTGTTTTTT.

The chain employs TRBV7-9 and TRBJ2-7; D possibly corresponds to TRBD2 (5 bases). The CDR3 is 16 amino acids. V lost 4 bases and J 5 bases, leaving 21 bases between the germline ends. Germline CDR1 reads SEHNR; CDR2 reads FQNEAQ (reference sequence). In DNA form, the CDR3 reads TGTGCCAGCAGCTCGACGGACTCCCCGCCCAGCGACGAGCAGTACTTC. It specifies CASSSTDSPPSDEQYF.

This chain links TRBV20-1 with TRBJ2-7; D perhaps matches TRBD1 (5 bases). Per germline, CDR1 DFQATT and CDR2 SNEGSKA (reference sequence). Trimming left V 5 bases short and J 2 bases short, with 10 bases between. This CDR3 spans 12 amino acids. CDR3 bases: TGCAGTGCTGCCGACAGAACCTACGAGCAGTACTTC. Its translation is CSAADRTYEQYF.